This T cell receptor (beta chain) was identified during a study of blood T cell repertoires in COVID-19. Whole-study context: Samples came from the United States, Italy and Spain, spanning acute and convalescent COVID-19. T cells, B-cell-depleted T cells, or PBMCs supplied cDNA or gDNA.

This clone was picked up one time. Trimming pared 0 bases from V and 4 bases from J, leaving 17 bases between. CDR1 SGHKS and CDR2 YYEKEE come from the germline V gene (reference sequence). There are 16 residues in the CDR3. Method: immunoSEQ multiplex PCR; TCRdb's copy keeps in-frame clones and lacks some. The sample gives about 340,000 clones, approximately 86% of which show up once; around 4.4% is in the top ten. Study members were between about 18 and 95 years old and lived in around 24 US regions. Which cohort a participant joined came from the clinical history participants gave. Sequences were obtained from PBMCs or T cells enriched from blood (not recorded which). V usage is TRBV5-5 and J usage is TRBJ2-7; D is possibly TRBD2 (5 bases). The clonotype was recovered from a woman aged 40 to 50 with acute COVID-19. CDR3: CASSLALTPGGYEQYF. CDR3 nucleotides: TGTGCCAGCAGCTTGGCCCTGACTCCTGGCGGGTACGAGCAGTACTTC.